The subject of this entry is one T cell receptor (beta chain). Its antigen remains undetermined. No much larger clone is present one base from it, and per-base qualities are unavailable. Using the deep immunoSEQ assay, multiplex PCR amplified TCR CDR3 regions from genomic DNA. Extracted genomic DNA from each cell subset was distributed evenly across all wells of several immunoSEQ 96-well plates, and each plate was treated as a replicate. Each replicate PCR for unsorted PBMC received approximately 0.3 ug genomic DNA, equal to approximately 30,000 T cell genomes. Ten immunoSEQ deep assay plates were used to sequence the unsorted PBMC genomic DNA. The purified libraries were quantified using a Qubit 3.0 fluorometer, sized with a Bioanalyzer 2100, and then quantified again using the KAPA Library Quantification kit. A separate single-read 150-cycle Illumina NextSeq 550 flow cell was used to sequence each immunoSEQ 96-well plate. As for how the authors treated the data: Because only junctional sequences without quality scores were contained in the immunoSEQ output, filtering matching that applied to full-length reads could not be performed. To assign V/J genes and CDR3, sequences were annotated using PyIR, a Python wrapper for IgBLAST v1.9, with IMGT germline references. Any read was removed if the V/J assignment was weak (E-value above 1e-6), the CDR3 was missing, or the read contained stop codons, out-of-frame junctions, or ambiguous translated residues. A V3J clonotype was defined by an identical inferred V gene, J gene, and CDR3 amino acid sequence. Percentage overlap between repertoires was computed as shared unique clonotypes divided by the size of the smaller repertoire. Richness of each repertoire was evaluated using RTK rarefaction, the Chao1 estimator, and Recon v2.1 estimates of unobserved clonotypes. Not all clones reach the TCRdb copy of this immuneACCESS table, which keeps in-frame sequences only. Checked studies attribute under half of the gap to unresolved V genes and leave the rest unexplained. The DNA gave D and trimming, while V, J and clone size come from that table. The sample data list more than 450,000 clones, and 79% of these were observed just once. The ten largest clones capture 10% to 15% of the sample.

The sample comes from a study of shared clonotypes between healthy human individuals (dated by TCRdb to the early 2020s). Turning to the overall study: A couple of women and three men aged 18 to 49 years were included in the cohort. To estimate repertoire size and how much clonotype sharing occurs between individuals, the study deeply sequenced the blood TCR repertoires of a handful of healthy adults. To increase sequencing depth and limit assay-specific biases, different laboratories used diverse techniques to prepare libraries and sequence TCR repertoires. Leukapheresis yielded between about 0.9 and 9.5 billion PBMCs per donor. General conclusions and limits of the study: Pairwise subsampling indicated that sequencing depth was expected to affect the degree of clonotype sharing among donors. Sampling was restricted to blood, and TCR repertoires in tissue are likely to differ from TCR repertoires in blood. Because the study included a small number of donors, the genetic and exposure-history diversity represented was limited.

The junction shows trimming of 3 bases on V and 1 base on J, plus 12 bases between the germline ends. The CDR3 sequence holds 16 residues, the cysteine and phenylalanine included. Only the CDR3 DNA stays, 48 bases, in frame from base 1. Based on the germline V gene, the CDR1 and CDR2 sequences are SNHLY and FYNNEI. Healthy HIV-negative adults with no recently reported acute infections or vaccinations were included as donors. Every donor was a Caucasian adult residing in Nashville, Tennessee, USA. For unsorted samples, 90 million or so PBMCs were counted and genomic DNA was extracted with the QIAamp DNA Blood Mini kit. After blood collection by leukapheresis, PBMCs were isolated using Ficoll-Histopaque density gradient centrifugation and then cryopreserved in the vapor phase of liquid nitrogen.

The sequence was obtained from a woman in her 40s in good health. Some clones in this sample may be carry-over from other donors' samples. Sequenced sample: PBMCs. The rearrangement combines TRBV2 with TRBJ2-2; TRBD2 is perhaps the D gene, given 5 matching bases. The DNA is TGTGCCAGCAGTGATGTAAGGGAGTGGAACACCGGGGAGCTGTTTTTT. This encodes CASSDVREWNTGELFF.